The clone carrying this T cell receptor beta chain was recorded only once. Its antigen is unidentified. The data are from a study of cytomegalovirus exposure and HLA in healthy donors. Findings of the study overall: Researchers reported from a later analysis that most CMV-associated TCR beta chains appeared HLA-restricted.

There are 15 residues in the CDR3. V lost 0 bases to trimming and J lost 1 base, with 8 bases between them. Germline V lookup: CDR1 LGHNA, CDR2 YNFKEQ. A multiplex PCR was run with 60 Vbeta primers and 13 Jbeta primers. Profiled with immunoSEQ multiplex PCR; TCRdb holds only in-frame clones, not every one. The table lists under 100,000 clones, about 80% of them singletons. The TCR sequence derives from a man aged 50 to 60 in good health and CMV-seronegative. The gene calls are TRBV4-2 and TRBJ2-3, with a tentative D call TRBD2 (6 bases). What was sequenced was PBMCs. The CDR3: CASSQDWRGTDTQYF. The CDR3 DNA reads as TGTGCCAGCAGCCAAGATTGGAGGGGCACAGATACGCAGTATTTT.